Detailed here is one T cell receptor beta chain. The data originate from a study of cytotoxic CD8 clonotypes in ibrutinib-treated CLL. Looking at the study overall: Samples had a mean of roughly 260,000 productive templates and 85,000 to 100,000 productive rearrangements.

The protocol was immunoSEQ multiplex PCR, while the TCRdb copy is restricted to in-frame clones and leaves out a portion. The table lists some 23,000 clones, about two thirds of them singletons. The length of the CDR3 is 16 residues. J was trimmed by 2 bases and V by 0 bases; bases with no gene match: 4. Germline loops: CDR1 ENHRY, CDR2 SYGVKD. The sequence was collected from a human donor with chronic lymphocytic leukemia. The chain has TRBV10-3 and TRBJ2-7; 10 positions match TRBD2. Sequencing used PBMCs, obtained at disease progression, from a patient treated with ibrutinib. The CDR3 region is CAISESKSGGAYEQYF. The CDR3 region has the DNA TGTGCCATCAGTGAGTCGAAGAGCGGGGGGGCCTACGAGCAGTACTTC.